The clone carrying this TCR beta chain has a handful of counts. V gave up 3 bases and J gave up 2 bases; unmatched junction bases: 13. The CDR3 runs 17 residues. CDR1 is SGHDT, CDR2 YYEEEE, per germline. TCRdb's copy holds only in-frame clones and misses some; the assay was immunoSEQ multiplex PCR. The data show about 80,000 clones, 75% to 90% seen once. These data belong to a study of radiotherapy plus CTLA-4 blockade in lung cancer. Sequencing used peripheral blood, obtained from a patient treated with radiotherapy plus ipilimumab. The chain employs TRBV5-6 and TRBJ1-2; TRBD1 matches at 7 bases. The receptor comes from a human donor with non-small cell lung cancer who had a partial response to radiotherapy plus ipilimumab. Here the CDR3 reads CASSSTIDRDLNYGYTF. The CDR3 DNA sequence: TGTGCCAGCAGCTCAACTATCGACAGGGATTTAAACTATGGCTACACCTTC.